Following are 23 T cell receptor beta chains from one sample sequenced in a study of cytomegalovirus exposure and HLA in healthy donors. The method was immunoSEQ multiplex PCR; TCRdb's version includes in-frame clones alone and lacks a portion of them. The data hold roughly 250,000 clones, with 85% to 90% observed a single time. The sample consisted of PBMCs. These receptors all come from a man aged 18-30 years in good health and CMV-seronegative.

The rearrangement uses TRBV18 and TRBJ1-5; a possible D gene is TRBD1 (5 bases). CDR1 KGHSH and CDR2 LQKENI come from the germline V gene. The CDR3 loop spans 13 amino acids. V shed 4 bases and J shed 4 bases, with 8 bases lying between them. CDR3 DNA sequence: TGTGCCAGCTCACGCGACAGAAATCAGCCCCAGCATTTT. This encodes CASSRDRNQPQHF.

The rearrangement joins TRBV13 to TRBJ2-5; 10 bases align to TRBD2. The CDR3 is made up of 15 amino acids. V lost 3 bases, J lost 5 bases, and 6 bases stayed unmatched. CDR1 and CDR2 (germline): PRHDT, FYEKMQ (reference sequence). The CDR3, as DNA: TGTGCCAGCAGCTTCCTAGCGGGGGCCAAGGAGACCCAGTACTTC. It yields the protein CASSFLAGAKETQYF.

This clone was recorded only once. The chain employs TRBV28 and TRBJ1-4; the D gene is possibly TRBD1 (5 bases). V lost 8 bases and J lost 0, with 10 bases in between. The CDR3 length is 14 residues. Germline V lookup: CDR1 MDHEN, CDR2 SYDVKM. CDR3 coding DNA: TGTGCCAGCGACACAGGTGCAACTAATGAAAAACTGTTTTTT. It translates to CASDTGATNEKLFF.

CDR3 sequence: CASSHALGGDEQYF. Written as DNA, the CDR3 is TGCGCCAGCAGCCACGCCTTAGGGGGGGACGAGCAGTACTTC. The gene calls are TRBV4-1 and TRBJ2-7; TRBD2 is a possible D gene (7 bases). V lost 3 bases to trimming and J lost 5 bases, with 14 bases between them. There are 14 residues in the CDR3. The germline V gene has CDR1 MGHRA and CDR2 YSYEKL.

The chain carries TRBV5-6 and TRBJ2-5, with 8 nucleotides matching TRBD2. Unmatched junction bases numbered 15, after V lost 6 bases and J lost 5 bases. The V gene's germline CDR1 is SGHDT and CDR2 YYEEEE. CDR3 length: 16 residues. CDR3 coding DNA: TGTGCCAGCATCACGACGTGGGGTAGCGGGATGGAGACCCAGTACTTC. Translating gives CASITTWGSGMETQYF.

This chain connects TRBV19 to TRBJ1-1, with D unresolved. Per germline, CDR1 LNHDA and CDR2 SQIVND (reference sequence). The CDR3 is 14 amino acids. V gave up 3 bases and J gave up 4 bases, with 12 bases separating them. CDR3 sequence (DNA): TGTGCCAGTAGTATTGGCGGTTTGAGCACTGAAGCTTTCTTT. Its translation is CASSIGGLSTEAFF.

The chain links TRBV5-1 to TRBJ1-5; no firm D call. The CDR3 is made up of 11 amino acids. V dropped 4 bases and J dropped 3 bases, with 2 bases sitting between them. Germline-derived CDR1 and CDR2 are SGHRS and YFSETQ. The CDR3 sequence is CASSHNQPQHF. DNA for the CDR3: TGCGCCAGCAGCCACAATCAGCCCCAGCATTTT.

The chain employs TRBV7-2 and TRBJ1-2; TRBD1 matches at 8 bases. CDR3 length equals 16 residues. The germline gives CDR1 SGHTA, CDR2 FQGNSA. V dropped 5 bases and J dropped 3; count of bases not matched to a gene: 11. As DNA, the CDR3 is TGTGCCAGCAGCCCGAGCGGACAGGGCACATACTATGGCTACACCTTC. Translated, it gives CASSPSGQGTYYGYTF.

This clone was recorded only once. The rearrangement joins TRBV7-8 to TRBJ2-2; no clear D. CDR3 length: 13 residues. V lost 4 bases and J 7 bases, leaving 10 bases between the germline ends. Germline lookup yields CDR1 SGHVS and CDR2 FQNEAQ. The chain's CDR3 is CASSSTIGGELFF. CDR3 in DNA: TGTGCCAGCAGCTCGACAATCGGCGGGGAGCTGTTTTTT.

CDR3 DNA: TGCGCCAGCAGCCAAGCCGGGACAGGGGGCGAGGAGACCCAGTACTTC. Translation: CASSQAGTGGEETQYF. The chain couples TRBV4-1 to TRBJ2-5, with 12 bases fitting TRBD1. CDR3 length equals 16 residues. The germline gives CDR1 MGHRA, CDR2 YSYEKL. The ends lost 1 base at V and 5 bases at J; junction bases unmatched: 5.

The V call is TRBV27, the J call TRBJ1-1; TRBD1 matches 9 bases. Germline V gene lookup returns CDR1 MNHEY and CDR2 SMNVEV (reference sequence). The V segment lost 5 bases and the J segment 4 bases; nucleotides outside the gene matches: 17. The CDR3 runs 18 residues. CDR3 amino acids: CASSPGTGLGPTSTEAFF. CDR3 in DNA: TGTGCCAGCAGTCCCGGGACAGGGTTGGGACCGACGAGCACTGAAGCTTTCTTT.

This clone was counted a few times. The chain has TRBV2 and TRBJ2-2; 8 nucleotides line up with TRBD2. The germline gives CDR1 SNHLY, CDR2 FYNNEI. V shed 2 bases, J shed 0 bases, and the junction held 5 bases outside the gene matches. The CDR3 is made up of 17 amino acids. The CDR3 reads CASSELAGAPNTGELFF. The CDR3 DNA is TGTGCCAGCAGTGAACTAGCGGGTGCTCCGAACACCGGGGAGCTGTTTTTT.

V is TRBV7-6 and J is TRBJ2-1, with TRBD2 identical over 9 bases. Germline V CDR1 and CDR2: SGHVS, FNYEAQ. Unmatched junction bases numbered 6, after V lost 0 bases and J lost 9 bases. The CDR3 has 15 residues. DNA for the CDR3: TGTGCCAGCAGCTTAGCGGGCGGGAGGGCCGGTGAGCAGTTCTTC. Amino acids: CASSLAGGRAGEQFF.

The rearrangement uses TRBV6-5 and TRBJ1-4; 9 positions agree with TRBD1. Trimming took 4 bases from V and 8 from J; bases not matched to a gene: 8. The CDR3 is 15 residues long. Germline V gene lookup returns CDR1 MNHEY and CDR2 SVGAGI. This CDR3 reads CASSSQGQGIEKLFF. In nucleotides, the CDR3 is TGTGCCAGCAGTTCCCAGGGACAGGGTATAGAAAAACTGTTTTTT.

The chain joins TRBV5-4 to TRBJ1-1; 7 bases align to TRBD1. The CDR3 spans 15 residues. V lost 4 bases and J lost 6; bases outside the gene matches: 12. Germline-derived CDR1 and CDR2 are SGHNT and YYREEE (reference sequence). This chain's CDR3 is CASSTRQGPKAEAFF. The CDR3 coding sequence is TGTGCCAGCAGCACTAGACAGGGCCCGAAGGCTGAAGCTTTCTTT.

The V gene is TRBV29-1, the J gene TRBJ1-1; no clear D. This CDR3 has 11 amino acids. V dropped 0 bases and J dropped 4 bases, with 3 bases sitting between them. The germline gives CDR1 SQVTM, CDR2 ANQGSEA. The CDR3 is CSVEDITEAFF. The CDR3 DNA reads TGCAGCGTTGAAGATATCACTGAAGCTTTCTTT.

The chain recombines TRBV28 with TRBJ1-6; D is unresolved. Trimming removed 5 bases at V and 9 bases at J, with 11 bases between. This CDR3 region has 13 residues. Per the germline V gene, CDR1 is MDHEN and CDR2 is SYDVKM. As DNA, the CDR3 is TGTGCCAGCAGTCCGAGGGAGGCTTCACCCCTCCACTTT. It specifies CASSPREASPLHF.

V is TRBV27 and J is TRBJ2-3; 11 bases match TRBD2. The CDR3 runs to 16 residues. Germline-derived CDR1 and CDR2 are MNHEY and SMNVEV (reference sequence). With 6 bases clipped from V and 5 bases from J, the junction kept 10 bases outside the gene matches. The CDR3 nucleotides are TGTGCCAGCAGGGGATTAGCGGGAGGGTTTGTAGATACGCAGTATTTT. Its translation is CASRGLAGGFVDTQYF.

This sequence joins TRBV28 and TRBJ2-7; the match to TRBD1 covers 9 bases. Germline trimming cut 5 bases from V and 5 bases from J; bases unmatched to any gene: 4. CDR1 and CDR2 (germline): MDHEN, SYDVKM. This CDR3 has 13 amino acids. The CDR3 is CASSMGQGHEQYF. CDR3 nucleotides: TGTGCCAGCAGTATGGGACAGGGTCACGAGCAGTACTTC.

The chain joins TRBV27 to TRBJ1-5; TRBD1 agrees at 7 bases. Trimming at V came to 1 base and at J to 8 bases, leaving 5 bases not matched to a gene. The CDR3 length is 14 residues. From germline, CDR1 is MNHEY and CDR2 SMNVEV (reference sequence). The CDR3 here is CASSLYPGQEPQHF. The CDR3 DNA sequence: TGTGCCAGCAGTTTATATCCAGGACAGGAGCCCCAGCATTTT.

The chain links TRBV19 to TRBJ2-7; 8 bases map to TRBD1. J was trimmed by 3 bases and V by 7 bases; bases with no gene match: 14. In germline, CDR1 is LNHDA, CDR2 SQIVND (reference sequence). This CDR3 region has 16 residues. The CDR3 DNA is TGTGCCAGTACCCCTGGGAGGACAGGGTTCAGCTACGAGCAGTACTTC. As protein: CASTPGRTGFSYEQYF.

The gene calls are TRBV5-6 and TRBJ2-5; the D gene is possibly TRBD1 (5 bases). V was pared by 4 bases and J by 3 bases, with 13 bases between. The CDR3 consists of 14 residues. Germline values: CDR1 SGHDT, CDR2 YYEEEE. CDR3 DNA sequence: TGTGCCAGCAGCCGCCCAGGGTCGGAAGAGACCCAGTACTTC. It is translated as CASSRPGSEETQYF.

The rearrangement links TRBV5-1 to TRBJ1-1; 9 positions match TRBD1. V dropped 5 bases and J dropped 4; count of bases not matched to a gene: 6. CDR1 is SGHRS, CDR2 YFSETQ, per germline. The CDR3 sequence is 14 residues long. CDR3 coding DNA: TGCGCCAGCAGGTCAGGGACAGGGCTCACTGAAGCTTTCTTT. Translating gives CASRSGTGLTEAFF.